Reported below is one T cell receptor beta chain. The germline CDR1 and CDR2 sequences are SEHNR and FQNEAQ (reference sequence). Trimming pared 2 bases from V and 4 bases from J, leaving 10 bases between. The CDR3 spans 14 residues. This sample is part of a study of cytomegalovirus exposure and HLA in healthy donors. On the study more broadly: Some 180 million T cells yielded over 90 million unique TCR beta sequences in earlier analysis.

PCR used 60 Vbeta primers and 13 Jbeta primers. Clones were read by immunoSEQ multiplex PCR, and TCRdb kept only the in-frame ones, dropping some. Found here are around 64,000 clones, over 75% of them singletons; the top ten hold roughly 12%. Sequences were obtained from PBMCs. This TCR came from a woman in her twenties or thirties in good health and CMV-seropositive. This rearrangement joins TRBV7-9 to TRBJ2-3; D ambiguous. The CDR3 protein is CASSLLPMSDTQYF. In DNA form, the CDR3 reads TGTGCCAGCAGCTTACTACCGATGTCAGATACGCAGTATTTT.